Each of the 29 T cell receptor beta chains below was sequenced from the same sample in a study of T cells in Graves' hyperthyroidism and ophthalmopathy. It was RNA transcripts that yielded the amplified TCR beta CDR3 regions. RT-PCR in the first round (using the HTBI primer set) targeted the TCR CDR3. TCRdb redid the calling of the multiplex PCR reads with MiXCR, one entry per CDR3 protein. Among over 400,000 distinct CDR3 sequences listed, over 12% were seen once. The material sequenced was blood. The receptors derive from a man aged 18 to 30 with Graves' ophthalmopathy.

This clonotype was counted at least ten times. This chain joins TRBV11-1 and TRBJ2-5; D possibly corresponds to TRBD2 (6 bases). The CDR3 spans 13 residues. V was pared by 1 base and J by 13 bases, with 16 bases between. CDR1 is SGHAT, CDR2 FQDESV, per germline (reference sequence). In DNA, the CDR3 is TGTGCCAGCAGCTTAGGCGGCGGGACGGTCCCGTACTTC. Its translation: CASSLGGGTVPYF.

The table lists this clonotype with many counts. The chain couples TRBV10-3 to TRBJ1-1, with D unresolved. CDR3 length equals 13 residues. Trimming pared 3 bases from V and 0 bases from J, leaving 5 bases between. The germline gives CDR1 ENHRY, CDR2 SYGVKD. The DNA of the CDR3 is TGTGCCATCAGTGACGGACTGAACACTGAAGCTTTCTTT. As protein: CAISDGLNTEAFF.

A few counts support this clonotype. The V gene is TRBV27, the J gene TRBJ2-3; unclear D gene. This CDR3 contains 14 residues. From germline, CDR1 is MNHEY and CDR2 SMNVEV (reference sequence). V lost 5 bases to trimming and J lost 4 bases, with 13 bases between them. As DNA, the CDR3 is TGTGCCAGCAGTCGTACGTGGCGCGCAGATACGCAGTATTTT. It yields the protein CASSRTWRADTQYF.

The sample holds many counts of this clonotype. This chain uses TRBV6-5 with TRBJ1-5; D is possibly TRBD1 (5 bases). V was cut by 0 bases and J by 3 bases, with 12 bases left in between. The CDR3 runs 16 residues. Germline V gives CDR1 MNHEY, CDR2 SVGAGI. The CDR3: CASSYSMARANQPQHF. In nucleotides, the CDR3 is TGTGCCAGCAGTTACTCGATGGCCAGGGCCAATCAGCCCCAGCATTTT.

This clonotype appeared many times. The V and J genes are TRBV28 and TRBJ2-7; 12 nucleotides match TRBD1. The CDR3 extends over 18 amino acids. Trimming removed 2 bases from V and 0 bases from J; junction bases left unmatched: 8. CDR1 is MDHEN, CDR2 SYDVKM, per germline. DNA of the CDR3: TGTGCCAGCAGTTTACCGGGACAGGGGGCTAGGAGCTCCTACGAGCAGTACTTC. Translation gives CASSLPGQGARSSYEQYF. The variable domain in full, completed from reference TRBV28 and TRBJ2-7, reads DVKVTQSSRYLVKRTGEKVFLECVQDMDHENMFWYRQDPGLGLRLIYFSYDVKMKEKGDIPEGYSVSREKKERFSLILESASTNQTSMYLCASSLPGQGARSSYEQYFGPGTRLTVT.

The gene calls are TRBV6-1 and TRBJ1-3; no firm D call. Germline CDR1 MNHNS, CDR2 SASEGT. The CDR3 loop spans 13 amino acids. Trimming took off 2 bases at V and 2 bases at J, with 4 bases between the two ends. CDR3 loop: CASSERPGNTIYF. The CDR3, as DNA: TGTGCCAGCAGTGAACGTCCTGGAAACACCATATATTTT.

The chain joins TRBV6-4 to TRBJ2-2; a possible D gene is TRBD1 (5 bases). In germline, CDR1 is MRHNA, CDR2 SNTAGT. This CDR3 spans 14 amino acids. Deletions cut 2 bases from V and 1 base from J, with 5 bases between. The chain's CDR3 is CASSDGQNTGELFF. DNA for the CDR3: TGTGCCAGCAGTGACGGACAGAACACCGGGGAGCTGTTTTTT.

In its sample, this clonotype was seen many times. V is TRBV15 and J is TRBJ2-3; TRBD2 agrees at 7 bases. Germline CDR1 and CDR2: LNHNV and YYDKDF (reference sequence). V was pared by 0 bases and J by 4 bases, with 4 bases of the junction left unmatched. This CDR3 has 15 residues. The CDR3 bases are TGTGCCACCAGCAGAGATCCAGCGGGGCCAGATACGCAGTATTTT. Amino acid sequence: CATSRDPAGPDTQYF.

About this clonotype itself: Just one base apart from a much larger clone, this may be a read error. V usage is TRBV2 and J usage is TRBJ2-1, with 7 bases matching TRBD2. The better agreement between TRBJ2-7 and the DNA end casts doubt on the J call. The germline gives CDR1 SNHLY, CDR2 FYNNEI. The CDR3 is 15 amino acids. The CDR3 nucleotides read TGTGCCAGCGCCCGCACTGGGGGGGAGTACAATGAGCAGTACTTC. Translating gives CASARTGGEYNEQYF.

This clonotype has at least ten counts. V is TRBV20-1 and J is TRBJ2-1; no firm D call. The CDR3 has 10 residues. The germline CDR1 and CDR2 sequences are DFQATT and SNEGSKA (reference sequence). V shed 4 bases and J shed 9 bases, with 7 bases lying between them. DNA of the CDR3: TGCAGTGCTAAGGAGATTGAGCAGTTCTTC. Translation: CSAKEIEQFF.

This clonotype was found many times. The J gene is TRBJ1-2, the V gene TRBV5-1, with D unresolved. CDR1 is SGHRS and CDR2 is YFSETQ in the germline V gene. This CDR3 is built from 12 residues. With 0 bases removed from V and 10 bases from J, the gap between germline ends came to 10 bases. CDR3 amino acids: CASSLDGDVYTF. In nucleotides, the CDR3 is TGCGCCAGCAGCTTGGACGGAGACGTCTACACCTTC.

This clonotype has a count of ten or more. This chain uses TRBV3-1 with TRBJ2-1, with TRBD2 matching over 8 bases. Germline assignment: CDR1 LGHDT and CDR2 YNNKEL (reference sequence). The CDR3 loop spans 16 amino acids. V shed 5 bases and J 2 bases; nucleotides not matched to a gene: 8. The DNA of the CDR3 is TGTGCCAGCAGCTCCCCGGGACTAGGAGCCTACAATGAGCAGTTCTTC. Protein: CASSSPGLGAYNEQFF.

This clonotype occurred a few times. This chain's CDR3 is CASSEARGFTEAFF. The CDR3 region has the DNA TGCGCCAGCAGCGAAGCTCGGGGGTTCACTGAAGCTTTCTTT. This chain connects TRBV10-1 to TRBJ1-1; D is possibly TRBD1 (5 bases). The V end was cut by 6 bases, the J end by 4 bases, with 15 bases between. The germline CDR1 and CDR2 sequences are WNHNN and SYGVQD (reference sequence). The CDR3 contains 14 residues.

This clonotype has a count of ten or more. This chain's CDR3 is CASTTGQGYEQYF. DNA of the CDR3: TGTGCCAGCACAACGGGACAGGGGTACGAGCAGTACTTC. The chain recombines TRBV2 with TRBJ2-7; 10 positions agree with TRBD1. The CDR3 loop spans 13 amino acids. CDR1 SNHLY and CDR2 FYNNEI come from the germline V gene. V lost 7 bases to trimming and J lost 4 bases; unmatched junction nucleotides: 4.

This clonotype has ten or more counts. The chain is built from TRBV11-3 and TRBJ2-1; 10 bases are shared with TRBD2. V dropped 5 bases and J dropped 1; count of bases not matched to a gene: 14. The CDR3 sequence is 19 residues long. The V gene's germline CDR1 is SGHNT and CDR2 YENEEA. CDR3 DNA sequence: TGTGCCAGCAGCCAGGAACTAGCGGGATATTTGGGGTCCTACAATGAGCAGTTCTTC. Translating it yields CASSQELAGYLGSYNEQFF. Full variable domain (missing parts from reference TRBV11-3 and TRBJ2-1): EAGVVQSPRYKIIEKKQPVAFWCNPISGHNTLYWYLQNLGQGPELLIRYENEEAVDDSQLPKDRFSAERLKGVDSTLKIQPAELGDSAVYLCASSQELAGYLGSYNEQFFGPGTRLTVL.

The rearrangement links TRBV9 to TRBJ1-5, with D hard to call. V gave up 5 bases and J gave up 5 bases, with 17 bases separating them. This CDR3 is 15 amino acids long. The germline gives CDR1 SGDLS, CDR2 YYNGEE. The CDR3 here is CASSEGGSGDQPQHF. In DNA form, the CDR3 reads TGTGCCAGCAGTGAAGGTGGCAGCGGAGATCAGCCCCAGCATTTT. The full variable domain, its missing parts supplied by reference TRBV9 and TRBJ1-5, is DSGVTQTPKHLITATGQRVTLRCSPRSGDLSVYWYQQSLDQGLQFLIQYYNGEERAKGNILERFSAQQFPDLHSELNLSSLELGDSALYFCASSEGGSGDQPQHFGDGTRLSIL.

At least ten counts were recorded for this clonotype. The genes are TRBV20-1 and TRBJ1-1, with D possibly TRBD1 on 6 matching bases. CDR3 size: 15 residues. The V and J ends lost 5 bases and 2 bases respectively, with 18 bases between them. Germline V gives CDR1 DFQATT, CDR2 SNEGSKA (reference sequence). CDR3 protein: CSACPGGRVNTEAFF. The DNA for the CDR3 is TGCAGTGCTTGCCCTGGGGGCAGGGTCAACACTGAAGCTTTCTTT.

This clonotype was seen a handful of times. This clone may be a read error of a much larger clone one base away. The CDR3 does not end in the conserved phenylalanine or tryptophan, so this is likely a read error. V is TRBV30 and J is TRBJ1-1; D remains ambiguous. Deletions cut 0 bases from V and 4 bases from J, with 15 bases between. CDR1 and CDR2 (germline): GTSNPN, SVGIG (reference sequence). The CDR3 is 15 residues long. CDR3 DNA sequence: TGTGCCTGGAGTGTATGGGGAACATTTTTCACTGAAGCTTTCCTT. This codes for CAWSVWGTFFTEAFL.

This clonotype showed up many times. This chain connects TRBV6-5 to TRBJ1-2; tentative D call: TRBD1 (6 bases). Germline V CDR1 and CDR2: MNHEY, SVGAGI. V was cut by 2 bases and J by 2 bases, with 12 bases left in between. The CDR3 spans 15 residues. The CDR3 loop is CASSYEDSFNYGYTF. In nucleotides, the CDR3 is TGTGCCAGCAGTTACGAGGACAGTTTCAACTATGGCTACACCTTC.

At least ten counts were recorded for this clonotype. The chain uses TRBV20-1 and TRBJ1-4; D not resolved. Per the germline V gene, CDR1 is DFQATT and CDR2 is SNEGSKA (reference sequence). The V end was cut by 3 bases, the J end by 7 bases, with 12 bases between. The length of the CDR3 is 13 residues. CDR3 sequence (DNA): TGCAGTGCTAGGCGTTTTGCAGGTGAAAAACTGTTTTTT. It specifies CSARRFAGEKLFF.

The chain joins TRBV11-2 to TRBJ1-6; TRBD1 is a possible D gene (5 bases). The CDR3 spans 15 residues. The V gene lost 1 base and the J gene lost 9 bases, with 13 bases spanning the gap. From germline, CDR1 is SGHAT and CDR2 FQNNGV. CDR3 sequence reads: CASSLVQGKFSPLHF. CDR3 nucleotide sequence: TGTGCCAGCAGCTTAGTTCAGGGAAAATTTTCACCCCTCCACTTT.

This rearrangement joins TRBV14 to TRBJ2-1; D not resolved. CDR3 length equals 12 residues. The germline V gene has CDR1 SGHDN and CDR2 FVKESK. Deletions cut 4 bases from V and 9 bases from J, with 10 bases between. The CDR3 sequence: CASSPGATEQFF. CDR3 DNA: TGTGCCAGCAGCCCCGGAGCGACTGAGCAGTTCTTC.

At least ten counts were recorded for this clonotype. The chain carries TRBV20-1 and TRBJ2-1; no clear D. The CDR3 loop spans 13 amino acids. V was pared by 3 bases and J by 2 bases, with 8 bases between. CDR1 and CDR2 (germline): DFQATT, SNEGSKA (reference sequence). Here the CDR3 reads CSARSTTYNEQFF. Written as DNA, the CDR3 is TGCAGTGCTAGGTCCACCACCTACAATGAGCAGTTCTTC.

At least ten counts were recorded for this clonotype. The chain couples TRBV12-3 or TRBV12-4 to TRBJ2-6; D uncertain. The CDR3 has 14 amino acids. Between the trimmed V and J ends, which lost 6 bases and 3 bases, there was a span of 9 bases. Here the CDR3 DNA reads TGTGCCAGCAGACCCGCCAATGGGGCCAACGTCCTGACTTTC. It encodes CASRPANGANVLTF.

This clonotype has ten or more counts. J is TRBJ2-7 and V is TRBV6-5, with D tentatively TRBD2 (6 bases). With 2 bases removed from V and 6 bases from J, the gap between germline ends came to 20 bases. Germline V lookup: CDR1 MNHEY, CDR2 SVGAGI. This CDR3 region has 16 residues. The CDR3 DNA reads as TGTGCCAGCAGTTACCCCACGGGACTGGGGGTTGGCGAGCAGTACTTC. This codes for CASSYPTGLGVGEQYF.

In the case of this clonotype: Being one base from a much bigger clone, this may be a read error. The chain is built from TRBV15 and TRBJ2-1; D is unresolved. Germline values: CDR1 LNHNV, CDR2 YYDKDF (reference sequence). V was pared by 0 bases and J by 5 bases, with 11 bases between. CDR3 size: 15 residues. CDR3 bases: TGTGCCACCAGCAGAGAACTTGACGCACACAATGAGCAGTTCTTC. Translation gives CATSRELDAHNEQFF.

This clonotype showed up many times. The V and J genes are TRBV18 and TRBJ1-1, with D tentatively TRBD1 (6 bases). The V end was cut by 6 bases, the J end by 5 bases, with 16 bases between. Germline values: CDR1 KGHSH, CDR2 LQKENI. This CDR3 is built from 14 residues. CDR3 amino acids: CASSRRQEGTEAFF. DNA of the CDR3: TGTGCCAGCTCCCGCCGACAGGAGGGAACTGAAGCTTTCTTT.

V is TRBV9 and J is TRBJ2-1; perhaps TRBD2 as D (5 bases). The J call is in doubt because the DNA end fits TRBJ2-7 better. The germline CDR1 and CDR2 sequences are SGDLS and YYNGEE. The CDR3 consists of 17 residues. The DNA of the CDR3 is TGTGCCAGCAGCGTACTCCCCGGGGTGAGCTCCTACAATGAGCAGTACTTC. It specifies CASSVLPGVSSYNEQYF.

This clonotype appeared once. The chain has TRBV3-1 and TRBJ1-5; tentatively, D is TRBD1 (6 bases). Germline V CDR1 and CDR2: LGHDT, YNNKEL (reference sequence). Trimming removed 4 bases from V and 4 bases from J, with 11 bases in between. The CDR3 has 14 residues. In nucleotides, the CDR3 is TGTGCCAGCAGCCGGGGGGCAGCTAATCAGCCCCAGCATTTT. It codes for CASSRGAANQPQHF.